This T cell receptor beta chain emerged from a study of PD-L1 blockade in urothelial cancer. Study overall: Most patients, about nine tenths of the roughly 30, were males with bladder-origin cancer. Each blood sample yielded a median of 141,255 T cells.

This clone occurred once. Libraries were prepared by immunoSEQ multiplex PCR; TCRdb keeps only in-frame clonotypes and omits some of them. The sample lists about 130,000 clones; approximately 85% were seen once. Germline lookup yields CDR1 SGHRS and CDR2 YFSETQ. This CDR3 has 16 residues. After removal of 4 bases from V and 0 bases from J, the junction contained 6 bases not matched to a gene. Stated time point: peripheral blood 6 weeks after treatment start. Material: PBMCs, obtained around atezolizumab (anti-PD-L1) treatment. The J gene is TRBJ1-3, the V gene TRBV5-1, with 8 bases lining up with TRBD1. This sequence was found in a man aged 50 to 60 with urothelial cancer. The CDR3 sequence is CASSARDRSSGNTIYF. CDR3 nucleotides: TGCGCCAGCAGCGCCCGGGACAGGAGCTCTGGAAACACCATATATTTT.